Shown below are 29 T cell receptor beta chains from a single sample sequenced in a study of tumor-infiltrating lymphocytes in oesophageal squamous cell carcinoma. TCRdb reprocessed the PCR reads via MiXCR and lists one record per CDR3 protein. The sample includes roughly 12,000 distinct CDR3 sequences, around 50% of them seen just once. The specimen sequenced was esophageal tumor tissue. The receptors were sampled from a female donor with esophageal squamous cell carcinoma.

The V and J genes are TRBV5-1 and TRBJ2-1; D is possibly TRBD1 (5 bases). The CDR3 runs to 16 residues. Trimming removed 0 bases at V and 3 bases at J, with 13 bases between. From germline, CDR1 is SGHRS and CDR2 YFSETQ. DNA for the CDR3: TGCGCCAGCAGCTTGGAGGAAGGGGATTTCTACAATGAGCAGTTCTTC. Protein: CASSLEEGDFYNEQFF.

With regard to this clonotype: Because it lacks the conserved phenylalanine or tryptophan at the end, this CDR3 is likely a read error. It is unclear where the CDR3 begins or ends on the DNA, so no DNA is shown, and the CDR3 is as TCRdb lists it. CDR3 protein: CASSRAPL. The chain uses TRBV4-1 and TRBJ2-1; the D call in the table, TRBD1, was not verified against the DNA. The CDR3 is 8 residues long, counting both termini. Germline-derived CDR1 and CDR2 are MGHRA and YSYEKL.

This clonotype has more than one count but fewer than ten. The V gene is TRBV6-6, the J gene TRBJ2-4; D tentatively reads TRBD1 or TRBD2 (5 bases each). V dropped 2 bases and J dropped 0 bases, with 5 bases sitting between them. The CDR3 loop spans 14 amino acids. Germline loops: CDR1 MNHNY, CDR2 SVGAGI (reference sequence). The CDR3 nucleotides read TGTGCCAGCAGTTACGGGGGAGCCAAAAACATTCAGTACTTC. Translation: CASSYGGAKNIQYF.

As regards this clonotype: The junction does not match germline at one end; this may be a read error. The genes are TRBV7-3 and TRBJ2-7, with 10 bases that match TRBD2. Matching the DNA end better, TRBJ2-5 makes the J call doubtful. The CDR3 has 15 amino acids. Germline CDR1 is SGHTA and CDR2 is FQGTGA. The CDR3 region is CASGLMASGRETQYF. The CDR3 DNA reads as TGTGCCAGCGGCTTAATGGCTAGCGGGAGAGAGACCCAGTACTTC.

This clonotype was detected ten times or more. This chain uses TRBV14 with TRBJ1-5; D unclear. The germline CDR1 and CDR2 sequences are SGHDN and FVKESK. With 3 bases removed from V and 12 bases from J, the gap between germline ends came to 15 bases. CDR3 length: 13 amino acids. The CDR3 nucleotides are TGTGCCAGCAGCCAGTCTCCCGGAGGTTTCCAGCATTTT. Residues: CASSQSPGGFQHF.

This clonotype was observed a few times. The chain couples TRBV12-3 or TRBV12-4 to TRBJ2-5; D is unresolved. V was pared by 3 bases and J by 7 bases, with 9 bases between. The CDR3 covers 12 residues. In nucleotides, the CDR3 is TGTGCCAGCAGTTTGGCCCAGTCGACCCAGTACTTC. It is translated as CASSLAQSTQYF.

The CDR3 DNA follows: TGTGCCAGCAGCCGGACTAGCGGGAGTTCAGGCACAGATACGCAGTACTTC. Residues: CASSRTSGSSGTDTQYF. V is TRBV7-3 and J is TRBJ2-5, with TRBD2 matching over 13 bases. This CDR3 comprises 17 residues. The V and J ends lost 5 bases and 11 bases, in that order; junction bases with no gene match: 17. CDR1 and CDR2 (germline): SGHTA, FQGTGA.

This chain connects TRBV20-1 to TRBJ1-1; tentatively, D is TRBD1 (6 bases). Germline CDR1 reads DFQATT; CDR2 reads SNEGSKA (reference sequence). The CDR3 is 16 residues long. Trimming left V 0 bases short and J 2 bases short, with 16 bases between. The CDR3 DNA is TGCAGTGCTAGAGATTGGCAGGGGCCGCAAAACACTGAAGCTTTCTTT. Residues: CSARDWQGPQNTEAFF.

The V and J genes are TRBV6-1 and TRBJ2-4; 10 nucleotides match TRBD2. The end of the DNA is better explained by TRBJ2-1, so the J call may be wrong. CDR3 size: 15 residues. Germline loops: CDR1 MNHNS, CDR2 SASEGT. CDR3 amino acids: CASSEGLANYNEQFF. The CDR3 DNA is TGTGCCAGCAGTGAGGGACTAGCGAACTACAATGAGCAGTTCTTC.

The sample holds many counts of this clonotype. As the CDR3 is not closed by the conserved phenylalanine or tryptophan, this likely results from a read error. Because the CDR3's place on the DNA is in doubt, the DNA is left out and the CDR3 is given as listed by TCRdb. This chain links TRBV7-2 with TRBJ2-7; the DNA was not compared with TRBD1, the D call given in the table. The V gene's germline CDR1 is SGHTA and CDR2 FQGNSA. Including both end residues, the CDR3 is 17 amino acids long. The CDR3 spells CASSLRTGKHNEQFFGS.

Ten or more counts support this clonotype. The chain carries TRBV4-1 and TRBJ2-3, with TRBD1 matching over 7 bases. The germline V gene encodes CDR1 MGHRA and CDR2 YSYEKL. The CDR3 is 15 residues long. The J segment lost 0 bases and the V segment lost 4 bases, leaving 4 bases of the junction unmatched. In nucleotides, the CDR3 is TGCGCCAGCAGCCCCGGGACAGTTAGCACAGATACGCAGTATTTT. It specifies CASSPGTVSTDTQYF.

This chain links TRBV7-4 with TRBJ2-1; 9 nucleotides align to TRBD2. CDR1 is SGHVT and CDR2 is SQSDAQ in the germline V gene. CDR3 length: 15 amino acids. J gave up 6 bases and V 1 base, and 4 bases lay outside the gene matches. In nucleotides, the CDR3 is TGTGCCAGCAGCTTAGGGTGGCGGGAGGGCAATGAGCAGTTCTTC. It codes for CASSLGWREGNEQFF.

This clonotype has a count of ten or more. The chain uses TRBV4-1 and TRBJ2-1, with D unresolved. The V end lost 3 bases, the J end lost 0 bases, and 9 bases lay between the germline ends. This CDR3 is built from 15 residues. Germline loops: CDR1 MGHRA, CDR2 YSYEKL. CDR3 nucleotide sequence: TGCGCCAGCAGCCACGCTAGTAGCTCCTACAATGAGCAGTTCTTC. The encoded protein is CASSHASSSYNEQFF.

Remarks on this clonotype: A much larger clone differs by one base, so this may be a read error. The J gene is TRBJ2-3, the V gene TRBV4-2, with TRBD1 as a possible D gene (7 bases). With the DNA end fitting TRBJ2-7 better, the J assignment may be wrong. Germline assignment: CDR1 LGHNA and CDR2 YNFKEQ. The CDR3 sequence is 16 residues long. In nucleotides, the CDR3 is TGTGCCAGCAGCCAAGATCCCCCAGGGGGGTACAATGAGCAGTACTTC. Encoded protein: CASSQDPPGGYNEQYF.

The V gene is TRBV7-2, the J gene TRBJ1-2, with 11 bases that match TRBD1. Germline CDR1 and CDR2: SGHTA and FQGNSA. The CDR3 loop spans 14 amino acids. With 5 bases clipped from V and 7 bases from J, the junction kept 6 bases outside the gene matches. CDR3 loop: CASSLGQGAGGYTF. The CDR3 region has the DNA TGTGCCAGCAGCCTCGGACAGGGGGCAGGTGGCTACACCTTC.

The V call is TRBV28, the J call TRBJ2-5, with 7 bases matching TRBD2. The J call may be mistaken, given a closer DNA end match to TRBJ2-7. Per the germline V gene, CDR1 is MDHEN and CDR2 is SYDVKM. CDR3 length: 14 residues. In DNA form, the CDR3 reads TGTGCCAGCAGTTTAGGGGGGGTAGGTCGCGAGCAGTACTTC. Translated, it gives CASSLGGVGREQYF.

In this sample, this clonotype turned up many times. This chain uses TRBV2 with TRBJ1-2; D remains unclear. The CDR3 extends over 13 amino acids. The ends were cut back, 1 base at V and 4 bases at J, with 7 bases in the middle. The germline gives CDR1 SNHLY, CDR2 FYNNEI. The CDR3 DNA sequence: TGTGCCAGCAGTGAAGGAATAACCTATGGCTACACCTTC. Protein product: CASSEGITYGYTF.

The rearrangement uses TRBV11-2 and TRBJ2-4; 7 bases fit TRBD2. Gene TRBJ2-1 matches the end of the DNA better, so the J call may be wrong. The germline V gene encodes CDR1 SGHAT and CDR2 FQNNGV. The CDR3 is 14 residues long. This CDR3 reads CATNSGWPYNEQFF. The CDR3 DNA sequence: TGTGCCACCAATAGCGGGTGGCCCTACAATGAGCAGTTCTTC.

In this sample, this clonotype turned up many times. The DNA of the CDR3 is TGTGCCACCAGTGATTTTGGGAGTAACAATCAGCCCCAGCATTTT. This sequence encodes CATSDFGSNNQPQHF. The chain joins TRBV24-1 to TRBJ1-5; no clear D. Germline loops: CDR1 KGHDR, CDR2 SFDVKD. The CDR3 extends over 15 amino acids. V lost 1 base to trimming and J lost 3 bases, with 9 bases between them.

This clonotype was counted between two and nine times. The CDR3 sequence is CASSLDRGRGSETQYF. CDR3 nucleotides: TGTGCCAGCAGCTTAGACCGGGGCAGGGGGTCAGAGACCCAGTACTTC. The V and J genes are TRBV7-3 and TRBJ2-5, with TRBD1 matching 7 bases. The V gene end was trimmed by 2 bases and the J gene end by 4 bases; junction bases not matched to a gene: 10. The CDR3 has 16 residues. Germline CDR1 SGHTA, CDR2 FQGTGA.

The table lists this clonotype with many counts. This sequence joins TRBV12-3 or TRBV12-4 and TRBJ2-5, with TRBD2 as a possible D gene (5 bases). The DNA end favors TRBJ2-1, so the J call may be wrong. The CDR3 is made up of 13 amino acids. The CDR3 sequence: CASSLAVRREQFF. DNA of the CDR3: TGTGCCAGCAGTTTAGCAGTTCGGAGGGAGCAGTTCTTC.

By share of the sample, this clonotype is medium-sized. The chain combines TRBV7-9 with TRBJ1-1, with 7 bases fitting TRBD1. CDR1 SEHNR and CDR2 FQNEAQ come from the germline V gene (reference sequence). CDR3 length: 14 amino acids. J was trimmed by 5 bases and V by 0 bases; bases with no gene match: 3. CDR3 protein: CASSLAQGGTEAFF. In DNA, the CDR3 is TGTGCCAGCAGCTTAGCTCAGGGGGGAACTGAAGCTTTCTTT.

The V call is TRBV12-3 or TRBV12-4, the J call TRBJ2-4; 9 bases fit TRBD2. The J call may be wrong; the DNA end is better matched by TRBJ2-5. The length of the CDR3 is 16 residues. CDR3 in DNA: TGTGCCAGCAGTTTTTTTGAAGCGGGAGGCCGCTGGACCCAGTACTTC. Amino acids: CASSFFEAGGRWTQYF.

This clonotype is labeled as medium-sized. The chain carries TRBV7-2 and TRBJ2-1; D is perhaps TRBD1 (6 bases). V was shortened by 5 bases and J by 7 bases, with 12 bases between the two germline ends. Germline V lookup: CDR1 SGHTA, CDR2 FQGNSA. The CDR3 is 13 residues long. The CDR3 bases are TGTGCCAGCAGCCTGCGGACAGCGAATGAGCAGTTCTTC. Its protein product is CASSLRTANEQFF.

This clonotype appeared a few times. The genes are TRBV5-8 and TRBJ2-7, with TRBD1 identical over 10 bases. Germline assignment: CDR1 SGHTS and CDR2 YDEGEE. V shed 4 bases, J shed 7 bases, and the junction held 8 bases outside the gene matches. The CDR3 runs to 14 residues. The CDR3 loop reads CASSPGTGVHEQYF. The CDR3, as DNA: TGTGCCAGCAGCCCCGGGACAGGGGTCCATGAGCAGTACTTC.

V gene TRBV7-3 combines with J gene TRBJ2-3, with unresolved D. Germline-derived CDR1 and CDR2 are SGHTA and FQGTGA. The length of the CDR3 is 14 residues. V was shortened by 7 bases and J by 2 bases, with 13 bases between the two germline ends. In nucleotides, the CDR3 is TGTGCCAGCAACCTACAGACCACCACAGATACGCAGTATTTT. This encodes CASNLQTTTDTQYF. Based on the CDR3 plus reference TRBV7-3 and TRBJ2-3, the full variable domain is GAGVSQTPSNKVTEKGKYVELRCDPISGHTALYWYRQSLGQGPEFLIYFQGTGAADDSGLPNDRFFAVRPEGSVSTLKIQRTERGDSAVYLCASNLQTTTDTQYFGPGTRLTVL.

V is TRBV20-1 and J is TRBJ2-4; 10 positions match TRBD2. Judging by the DNA end, TRBJ2-1 fits better; the J call may be wrong. The CDR3 loop spans 16 amino acids. The germline V gene has CDR1 DFQATT and CDR2 SNEGSKA (reference sequence). The CDR3 region has the DNA TGCAGTGCTAGAGATCTCGAGCGGGAGGGAGGGGATACGCAGTTCTTC. Amino acid sequence: CSARDLEREGGDTQFF.

The chain combines TRBV29-1 with TRBJ2-2, with a possible D match to TRBD1 (5 bases). The V gene's germline CDR1 is SQVTM and CDR2 ANQGSEA. The CDR3 consists of 13 residues. Trimming shortened V by 4 bases and J by 1 base, and 7 bases separated the two germline ends. Here the CDR3 DNA reads TGCAGCGTTGGACAGATGAACACCGGGGAGCTGTTTTTT. It codes for CSVGQMNTGELFF.

On this clonotype itself: One end of the junction varies from germline; a read error may be responsible. The chain joins TRBV5-3 to TRBJ2-1, with TRBD2 matching over 11 bases. TRBV5-3 falls under the ORF class, with uncertain function. This CDR3 has 17 residues. The CDR3 region has the DNA TGTGCCAGCAGCTTGAATAGCGGGGGGGCCCTATACAATGAGCAGTTCTTC. Encoded protein: CASSLNSGGALYNEQFF.